The 7 T cell receptor beta chains given below trace back to one sample, sequenced in a study of regulatory T cells in long-lasting Graves disease. Time point defined: newly diagnosed GD, antithyroid drugs for less than 3 months. Making the TCR library involved RNA that had been extracted from PBMCs. Arm-PCR of CDR3 regions and iRepertoire HTBI primers were the basis on which TCR beta libraries were built. MiXCR, run by TCRdb on the multiplex PCR reads, gives a single entry per CDR3 protein. This sample has about 460,000 distinct CDR3 sequences, with around 13% found just once. The same specimen was also included in a second study, on T cells in Graves' hyperthyroidism and ophthalmopathy.

Sequencing used peripheral blood mononuclear cells (PBMCs), obtained at new diagnosis, from a patient treated with antithyroid drugs. The receptors were gathered from a woman aged 50 to 60 with Graves disease.

This clonotype was seen repeatedly, ten times or more. In nucleotides, the CDR3 is TGCGCCAGCAGTGAGGAGGGGGGAACTTCAACTAATGAAAAACTGTTTTTT. It is translated as CASSEEGGTSTNEKLFF. The V and J genes are TRBV10-1 and TRBJ1-4, with D perhaps TRBD1 (6 bases). This CDR3 region has 17 residues. The germline gives CDR1 WNHNN, CDR2 SYGVQD (reference sequence). Trimming left V 2 bases short and J 0 bases short, with 13 bases between.

This clonotype was detected ten times or more. This chain uses TRBV27 with TRBJ2-2; 11 bases are shared with TRBD1. CDR1 and CDR2 from the germline V gene are MNHEY and SMNVEV (reference sequence). Losses at the gene ends were 5 bases for V and 1 base for J; bases not matched to a gene: 9. The CDR3 contains 18 residues. The CDR3 spells CASSPGTGGLRNTGELFF. CDR3 DNA: TGTGCCAGCAGTCCCGGGACAGGGGGATTGCGGAACACCGGGGAGCTGTTTTTT.

In this sample, this clonotype turned up many times. This sequence joins TRBV28 and TRBJ1-5; D call uncertain. CDR1 and CDR2 (germline): MDHEN, SYDVKM. The ends were cut back, 2 bases at V and 3 bases at J, with 8 bases in the middle. The CDR3 is made up of 14 amino acids. The CDR3 sequence is CASSLGLYNQPQHF. The DNA for the CDR3 is TGTGCCAGCAGTTTAGGCCTCTACAATCAGCCCCAGCATTTT.

As concerns this clonotype: Since a much larger clone is just one base distant, this may be a read error. The chain recombines TRBV12-3 or TRBV12-4 with TRBJ2-1; 8 nucleotides agree with TRBD1. The J call is uncertain, as TRBJ2-5 better fits the DNA end. The CDR3 extends over 14 amino acids. The CDR3 loop is CTSSSYRGTETQYF. CDR3 in DNA: TGTACCAGCAGTAGTTACAGGGGGACGGAGACCCAGTACTTC.

This clonotype was seen at least ten times. This CDR3 is CASSGTSGWRAEAFF. CDR3 nucleotides: TGTGCCAGCAGTGGCACATCTGGGTGGAGGGCTGAAGCTTTCTTT. The rearrangement joins TRBV6-1 to TRBJ1-1, with D unresolved. The germline V gene encodes CDR1 MNHNS and CDR2 SASEGT. This CDR3 comprises 15 residues. Trimming removed 4 bases from V and 6 bases from J, with 18 bases in between.

This clonotype came up many times. The genes are TRBV18 and TRBJ2-7; 7 positions match TRBD1. The V and J ends lost 2 bases and 4 bases, in that order; junction bases with no gene match: 8. Germline V gene data show CDR1 as KGHSH and CDR2 as LQKENI. The CDR3 runs to 15 residues. CDR3 sequence: CASSPSPGQTYEQYF. CDR3 nucleotides: TGTGCCAGCTCACCATCTCCGGGACAGACTTACGAGCAGTACTTC.

This clonotype has a single count. A much larger clone lies a single base off, so this may be a read error. No conserved phenylalanine or tryptophan ends this CDR3, so it is likely a read error. The chain recombines TRBV7-3 with TRBJ2-1; D is possibly TRBD1 (7 bases). V gave up 2 bases and J gave up 9 bases, with 14 bases separating them. Germline V gene lookup returns CDR1 SGHTA and CDR2 FQGTGA. This CDR3 comprises 14 residues. The CDR3 bases are TGTGCCAGCAGCTTAGGCAGGGGGGATTTTGAGCAGTTCTGC. It is translated as CASSLGRGDFEQFC.